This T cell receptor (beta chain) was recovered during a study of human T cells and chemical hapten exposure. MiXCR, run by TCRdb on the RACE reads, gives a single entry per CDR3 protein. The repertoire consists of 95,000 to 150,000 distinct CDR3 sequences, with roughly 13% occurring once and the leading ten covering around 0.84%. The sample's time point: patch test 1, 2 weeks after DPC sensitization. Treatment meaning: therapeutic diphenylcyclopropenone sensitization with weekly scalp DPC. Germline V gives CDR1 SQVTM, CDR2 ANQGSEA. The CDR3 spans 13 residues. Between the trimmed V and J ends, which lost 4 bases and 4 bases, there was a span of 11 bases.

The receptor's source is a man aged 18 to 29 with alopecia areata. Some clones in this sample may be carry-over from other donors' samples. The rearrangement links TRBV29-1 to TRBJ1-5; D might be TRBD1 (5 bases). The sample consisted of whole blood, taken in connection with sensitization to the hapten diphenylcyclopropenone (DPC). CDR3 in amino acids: CSVGAGPNQPQHF. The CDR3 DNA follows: TGCAGCGTTGGGGCAGGGCCGAATCAGCCCCAGCATTTT.